The 14 T cell receptor beta chains below were found in one sample sequenced in a study of shared clonotypes between healthy human individuals. Profiled with immunoSEQ multiplex PCR; TCRdb holds only in-frame clones, not every one. The table records about 870,000 clones, almost 95% of them present only once. CD45RO-negative, CCR7-positively selected cells formed the naive CD8 fraction, excluding terminally differentiated effector memory CD45RA+ cells. The sample taken for sequencing was naive CD8+ T cells sorted from blood. The receptors here all came from a man aged 25 to 45 in good health.

The V call is TRBV27, the J call TRBJ2-3, with TRBD2 matching over 9 bases. The J segment lost 2 bases and the V segment lost 2 bases, leaving 5 bases of the junction unmatched. This CDR3 comprises 16 residues. From germline, CDR1 is MNHEY and CDR2 SMNVEV (reference sequence). CDR3 residues: CASSLGSGGITDTQYF. The CDR3 bases are TGTGCCAGCAGTTTAGGGAGCGGGGGGATCACAGATACGCAGTATTTT.

This chain joins TRBV7-9 and TRBJ2-7, with D possibly called TRBD1 or TRBD2 (5 bases each). Germline assignment: CDR1 SEHNR and CDR2 FQNEAQ (reference sequence). Trimming removed 2 bases at V and 2 bases at J, with 13 bases between. This CDR3 spans 15 amino acids. Written as DNA, the CDR3 is TGTGCCAGCAGCTTAATTTCCGGGGCCGCCTACGAGCAGTACTTC. Translating it yields CASSLISGAAYEQYF.

The V gene is TRBV7-2, the J gene TRBJ2-5, with D perhaps matching TRBD2 (5 bases). The CDR3 sequence is 18 residues long. Germline CDR1 is SGHTA and CDR2 is FQGNSA. Trimming took 1 base from V and 0 from J, leaving 18 bases between them. Here the CDR3 reads CASSLVLEGHMYQETQYF. CDR3 nucleotide sequence: TGTGCCAGCAGCTTAGTGTTAGAGGGCCATATGTACCAAGAGACCCAGTACTTC.

The V gene is TRBV29-1, the J gene TRBJ2-3; the D is unclear. The CDR3 is 13 amino acids. Trimming took 2 bases from V and 3 from J, leaving 9 bases between them. The germline V gene encodes CDR1 SQVTM and CDR2 ANQGSEA. Here the CDR3 reads CSVERQGTDTQYF. CDR3 nucleotides: TGCAGCGTTGAACGGCAAGGGACAGATACGCAGTATTTT.

The CDR3 nucleotides read TGTGCCAGCAGTTCGCTAGCGGGAGAGTCCTACGAGCAGTACTTC. Translation gives CASSSLAGESYEQYF. The chain carries TRBV28 and TRBJ2-7; 10 bases are a match to TRBD2. CDR3 length equals 15 residues. After removal of 4 bases from V and 1 base from J, the junction contained 4 bases not matched to a gene. Germline V gene data show CDR1 as MDHEN and CDR2 as SYDVKM.

This clone was seen only a few times. This sequence joins TRBV7-9 and TRBJ2-7; D call uncertain. The V end lost 5 bases, the J end lost 6 bases, and 8 bases lay between the germline ends. The CDR3 covers 11 residues. Germline CDR1 reads SEHNR; CDR2 reads FQNEAQ (reference sequence). The CDR3 loop reads CASSRVGEQYF. DNA for the CDR3: TGTGCCAGCAGCCGGGTCGGCGAGCAGTACTTC.

The V call is TRBV27, the J call TRBJ2-7, with 7 bases aligning to TRBD2. Germline V CDR1 and CDR2: MNHEY, SMNVEV (reference sequence). V lost 4 bases, J lost 3 bases, and 6 bases stayed unmatched. The CDR3 runs to 14 residues. Here the CDR3 DNA reads TGTGCCAGCAGTTCAGGACTAGGGAGCTACGAGCAGTACTTC. This sequence encodes CASSSGLGSYEQYF.

This clone turned up a few times. The sample has other DNA sequences that encode this CDR3 too. This rearrangement joins TRBV11-2 to TRBJ2-7, with 9 bases identical to TRBD2. Germline V gives CDR1 SGHAT, CDR2 FQNNGV. Germline trimming cut 0 bases from V and 4 bases from J; bases unmatched to any gene: 4. The length of the CDR3 is 15 residues. The CDR3 sequence is CASSLDLGLAYEQYF. For the CDR3, the DNA is TGTGCCAGCAGCTTAGATCTTGGACTAGCGTACGAGCAGTACTTC. Variable domain in full (rest from reference TRBV11-2 and TRBJ2-7): EAGVAQSPRYKIIEKRQSVAFWCNPISGHATLYWYQQILGQGPKLLIQFQNNGVVDDSQLPKDRFSAERLKGVDSTLKIQPAKLEDSAVYLCASSLDLGLAYEQYFGPGTRLTVT.

The chain combines TRBV6-1 with TRBJ1-1, with D possibly being TRBD1 (6 bases). CDR1 is MNHNS, CDR2 SASEGT, per germline. This CDR3 is 15 amino acids long. V was clipped by 1 base and J by 4 bases, with 13 bases between them. CDR3 protein: CASSEVRSRGTEAFF. The CDR3 DNA reads TGTGCCAGCAGTGAAGTAAGAAGCAGGGGCACTGAAGCTTTCTTT.

Turning to this clone: This specimen includes other DNA sequences encoding the same CDR3. This chain joins TRBV30 and TRBJ1-5, with D maybe TRBD1 (5 bases). Trimming pared 0 bases from V and 5 bases from J, leaving 8 bases between. Germline CDR1 and CDR2: GTSNPN and SVGIG (reference sequence). This CDR3 is built from 13 residues. CDR3 residues: CAWSVQGDQPQHF. The CDR3 coding sequence is TGTGCCTGGAGTGTCCAAGGGGATCAGCCCCAGCATTTT.

The count of this clone is one. The chain combines TRBV13 with TRBJ2-2; 8 bases align to TRBD2. Germline trimming cut 1 base from V and 4 bases from J; bases unmatched to any gene: 8. Germline loops: CDR1 PRHDT, CDR2 FYEKMQ (reference sequence). The CDR3 loop spans 17 amino acids. DNA for the CDR3: TGTGCCAGCAGCTTAGACCCAAGCGGGAGTGCCACCGGGGAGCTGTTTTTT. It yields the protein CASSLDPSGSATGELFF.

The genes are TRBV29-1 and TRBJ1-1; no reliable D call. Germline CDR1 SQVTM, CDR2 ANQGSEA. V lost 2 bases and J 5 bases, leaving 9 bases between the germline ends. The CDR3 totals 12 residues. CDR3 in amino acids: CSVERGRTEAFF. The DNA for the CDR3 is TGCAGCGTTGAAAGAGGGCGGACTGAAGCTTTCTTT.

The gene calls are TRBV19 and TRBJ1-5; TRBD1 matches at 8 bases. Germline V CDR1 and CDR2: LNHDA, SQIVND (reference sequence). V shed 6 bases, J shed 4 bases, and the junction held 2 bases outside the gene matches. The CDR3 consists of 13 residues. This CDR3 is CASRTGANQPQHF. In nucleotides, the CDR3 is TGTGCCAGTAGGACAGGGGCTAATCAGCCCCAGCATTTT.

With regard to this clone: This CDR3 is also generated by other DNA sequences in the sample. The chain uses TRBV30 and TRBJ2-3, with 13 bases identical to TRBD2. Germline values: CDR1 GTSNPN, CDR2 SVGIG (reference sequence). The CDR3 covers 14 residues. J lost 4 bases, V lost 4 bases, and 2 bases had no gene match. The CDR3 nucleotides read TGTGCCTGGACACTAGCGGGAGGGTCAGATACGCAGTATTTT. It codes for CAWTLAGGSDTQYF. The complete variable domain, with remaining parts taken from reference TRBV30 and TRBJ2-3, reads SQTIHQWPATLVQPVGSPLSLECTVEGTSNPNLYWYRQAAGRGLQLLFYSVGIGQISSEVPQNLSASRPQDRQFILSSKKLLLSDSGFYLCAWTLAGGSDTQYFGPGTRLTVL.